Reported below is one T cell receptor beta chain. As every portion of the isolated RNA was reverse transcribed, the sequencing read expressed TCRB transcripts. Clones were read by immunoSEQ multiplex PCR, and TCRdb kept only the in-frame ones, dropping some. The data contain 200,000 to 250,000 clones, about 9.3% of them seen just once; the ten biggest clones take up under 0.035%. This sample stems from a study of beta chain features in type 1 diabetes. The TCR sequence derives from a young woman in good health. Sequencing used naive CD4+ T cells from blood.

CDR3 sequence reads: CASSVDIRGTEAFF. CDR3 DNA: TGTGCCAGCAGCGTAGATATTAGGGGGACTGAAGCTTTCTTT. V gene TRBV9 combines with J gene TRBJ1-1, with TRBD1 as a possible D gene (6 bases). Trimming cost V 0 bases and J 5 bases, with 11 bases left between them. Germline-derived CDR1 and CDR2 are SGDLS and YYNGEE. The CDR3 runs to 14 residues.